The clone carrying this T cell receptor beta chain was recorded at least ten times. The antigen is unknown. V shed 7 bases and J shed 2 bases, with 11 bases lying between them. The CDR3 contains 12 residues. From germline, CDR1 is SQVTM and CDR2 ANQGSEA. The sample is drawn from a study of PD-1 blockade in classical Hodgkin lymphoma. The study's findings and limits: By C4D1 there was a significant rise in CD4+ TCR diversity but not in CD8+ TCR diversity. The study reported lower baseline TCR diversity in newly diagnosed patients than in healthy donors. When nivolumab was started under 1 year after ASCT, patients were excluded.

Time point denoted: cycle 4 day 1 (C4D1), after more than five weeks of nivolumab. Brentuximab vedotin exposure varied, and every patient relapsed after autologous stem cell transplantation. The data were produced by immunoSEQ multiplex PCR, yet TCRdb's version contains in-frame clones alone and is incomplete. The sample holds tens of thousands of clones; around 78% are singletons and the top ten take 9.4%. The chain couples TRBV29-1 to TRBJ2-5; D not certain. This specimen consisted of peripheral blood mononuclear cells (PBMCs), obtained before the fourth cycle of nivolumab. The receptor's source is a human donor with classical Hodgkin lymphoma. The CDR3 DNA is TGCAGCGGGACCGAACGGCAAGAGACCCAGTACTTC. Encoded protein: CSGTERQETQYF.